The rows below give T cell receptor beta chains drawn from one sample of a study of CD8 T cells in Susac syndrome. TCRdb recomputed calls from the immunoSEQ multiplex PCR reads with MiXCR, one row per CDR3 protein. Of 200,000 or so distinct CDR3 sequences listed, around 95% are singletons. The specimen was CD4+ T cells from PBMCs. The receptor set was obtained from a human donor with multiple sclerosis. The CDR3 runs from the conserved cysteine through the conserved F or W. A D gene is named only where the DNA matches it firmly. The listing skips clone size in some rows; elsewhere it reads once, few, many or a size class.

size	length	J	V	D	DNA	CDR3
.	14	TRBJ2-5	TRBV7-2	.	TGTGCCAGCAGCAAGCCGGGGGCCCTCGAGACCCAGTACTTC	CASSKPGALETQYF
few	14	TRBJ2-7	TRBV24-1	TRBD2	TGTGCCACCAGTGATCGGGGGGAGGAACGCGAGCAGTACTTC	CATSDRGEEREQYF
.	14	TRBJ1-1	TRBV30	.	TGTGCCTGGAGTGTAGGCAGGGTCGTCCCTGAAGCTTTCTTT	CAWSVGRVVPEAFF
.	15	TRBJ2-6	TRBV12-3/TRBV12-4	.	TGTGCCAGCAGTTCCGAGGGGATTGGGGCCAACGTCCTGACTTTC	CASSSEGIGANVLTF
.	16	TRBJ2-3	TRBV12-3/TRBV12-4	.	TGTGCCAGCAGTTTGTCCCCGACAGGCACTCCAGATACGCAGTATTTT	CASSLSPTGTPDTQYF
.	14	TRBJ2-7	TRBV4-1	TRBD1	TGCGCCAGCAGCCAAGGGGACAGGACAGGCGAGCAGTACTTC	CASSQGDRTGEQYF
.	13	TRBJ2-5	TRBV18	.	TGTGCCAGCTCACCGGCACGTGGAGAGACCCAGTACTTC	CASSPARGETQYF
.	14	TRBJ2-3	TRBV9	.	TGTGCCAGCAGCTTACGACAAAAGGCAGATACGCAGTATTTT	CASSLRQKADTQYF
.	15	TRBJ1-5	TRBV9	.	TGTGCCAGCAGCGTAGATCCAAATAGCAATCAGCCCCAGCATTTT	CASSVDPNSNQPQHF
.	14	TRBJ2-1	TRBV27	.	TGTGCCAGAAGATACATGGGCTCCTACAATGAGCAGTTCTTC	CARRYMGSYNEQFF
.	12	TRBJ2-7	TRBV20-1	TRBD2	TGCAGTGCTTTAGCGGGGGACTACGAGCAGTACTTC	CSALAGDYEQYF
.	13	TRBJ2-7	TRBV5-1	.	TGCGCCAGCAGCTTGAGCCGGTACTACGAGCAGTACTTC	CASSLSRYYEQYF
.	14	TRBJ2-2	TRBV7-9	.	TGTGCCCTCGGCGTGAGGGATAACACCGGGGAGCTGTTTTTT	CALGVRDNTGELFF
.	14	TRBJ1-1	TRBV20-1	TRBD1	TGCAGTGCTAGGAGGGAGGGGGCAGGGACTGAAGCTTTCTTT	CSARREGAGTEAFF
.	16	TRBJ2-2	TRBV27	.	TGTGCCAGCAGTATCCGAAAGGGTCTAGACACCGGGGAGCTGTTTTTT	CASSIRKGLDTGELFF
.	16	TRBJ2-1	TRBV29-1	TRBD2	TGCAGCGTTGAAGATCAGAGCGGGGGGGCGTACAATGAGCAGTTCTTC	CSVEDQSGGAYNEQFF
.	14	TRBJ2-3	TRBV20-1	.	TGCAGTGCCAGAGACTCCAGTACCACAGATACGCAGTATTTT	CSARDSSTTDTQYF
.	12	TRBJ1-1	TRBV3-1	.	TGTGCCAGCAGTCAGGCGGGGGTTCAGGCTTTCTTT	CASSQAGVQAFF
.	17	TRBJ2-5	TRBV20-1	TRBD2	TGCAGTGCTGGATGGACTAGCGGGGGCCATGTGGAAGAGACCCAGTACTTC	CSAGWTSGGHVEETQYF
.	18	TRBJ2-3	TRBV15	.	TGTGCCACCAGCAGAGGCTGGCCCGGGGGTCCAGGAACAGATACGCAGTATTTT	CATSRGWPGGPGTDTQYF
.	15	TRBJ1-6	TRBV7-9	TRBD1	TGTGCCAGCAGCTTACCGGTTGGGACAGATTCACCCCTCCACTTT	CASSLPVGTDSPLHF
.	15	TRBJ2-7	TRBV20-1	.	TGCAGTGCTAGTTTGTCCAGGGGCGTCTCCTACGAGCAGTACTTC	CSASLSRGVSYEQYF
.	15	TRBJ2-5	TRBV7-9	TRBD1	TGTGCCAGCAGCTCAGGACAGGGAATACAAGAGACCCAGTACTTC	CASSSGQGIQETQYF
.	13	TRBJ1-2	TRBV20-1	.	TGCAGTGCGGACCGGACGGGAAACTATGGCTACACCTTC	CSADRTGNYGYTF
.	12	TRBJ2-7	TRBV30	.	TGTGCCTGGGACAGAACCTCCTACGAGCAGTACTTC	CAWDRTSYEQYF
.	14	TRBJ2-3	TRBV5-4	.	TGTGCCAGCAGCTTAAGGGGGGCCTCAGATACGCAGTATTTT	CASSLRGASDTQYF
.	14	TRBJ2-2	TRBV29-1	TRBD2	TGCAGCGGGGGGGAGGGTTCGAACACCGGGGAGCTGTTTTTT	CSGGEGSNTGELFF
.	18	TRBJ2-5	TRBV6-1	TRBD1	TGTGCCAGCCGGGCCGGGACAGGGGGCGATCGAAGGCGAGAGACCCAGTACTTC	CASRAGTGGDRRRETQYF
.	14	TRBJ2-7	TRBV5-1	.	TGCGCCAGCAGATCCGAGGCATCCTCCTACGAGCAGTACTTC	CASRSEASSYEQYF
.	15	TRBJ2-2	TRBV5-4	.	TGTGCCAGCAGCAAGGGCAGGTCTCTAACCGGGGAGCTGTTTTTT	CASSKGRSLTGELFF
.	13	TRBJ2-5	TRBV9	.	TGTGCCAGCAGCGTAGCGATGGCGGAGACCCAGTACTTC	CASSVAMAETQYF
.	12	TRBJ1-2	TRBV12-3/TRBV12-4	.	TGTGCCAGCAGTTTTGGGAGCCGCGGCTACACCTTC	CASSFGSRGYTF
.	14	TRBJ2-7	TRBV28	.	TGTGCCAGCAGTTCCGGGACATTCCTCTACGAGCAGTACTTC	CASSSGTFLYEQYF